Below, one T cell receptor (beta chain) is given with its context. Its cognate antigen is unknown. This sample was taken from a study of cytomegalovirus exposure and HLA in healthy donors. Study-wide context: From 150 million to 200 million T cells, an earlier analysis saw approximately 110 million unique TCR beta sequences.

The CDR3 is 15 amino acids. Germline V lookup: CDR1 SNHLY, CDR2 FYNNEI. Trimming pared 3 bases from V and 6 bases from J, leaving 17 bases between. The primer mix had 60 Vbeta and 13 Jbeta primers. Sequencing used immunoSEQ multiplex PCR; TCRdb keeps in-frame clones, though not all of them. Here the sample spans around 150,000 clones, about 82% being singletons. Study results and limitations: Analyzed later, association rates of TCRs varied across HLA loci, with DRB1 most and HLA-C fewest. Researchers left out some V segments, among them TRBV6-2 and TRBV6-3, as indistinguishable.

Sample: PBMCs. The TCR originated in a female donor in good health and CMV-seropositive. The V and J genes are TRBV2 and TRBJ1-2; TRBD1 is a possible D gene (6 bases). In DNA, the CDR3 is TGTGCCAGCAGTGAGGTCAGGGTAGGGGGTAATGGCTACACCTTC. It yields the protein CASSEVRVGGNGYTF.